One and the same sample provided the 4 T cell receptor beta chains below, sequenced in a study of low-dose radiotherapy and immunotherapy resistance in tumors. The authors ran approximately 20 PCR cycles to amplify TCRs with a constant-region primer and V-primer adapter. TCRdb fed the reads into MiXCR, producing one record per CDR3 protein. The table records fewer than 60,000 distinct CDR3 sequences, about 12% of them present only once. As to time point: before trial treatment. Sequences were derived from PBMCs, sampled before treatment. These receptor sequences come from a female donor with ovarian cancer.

The CDR3 DNA sequence: TGCGCCAGCAGCCATATCCCAAGCTCCTCCTATAATTCACCCCTCCACTTT. This gives the protein CASSHIPSSSYNSPLHF. The chain links TRBV4-1 to TRBJ1-6; D gene ambiguous. The V and J ends lost 3 bases and 0 bases respectively, with 12 bases between them. The CDR3 has 17 amino acids. Germline loops: CDR1 MGHRA, CDR2 YSYEKL.

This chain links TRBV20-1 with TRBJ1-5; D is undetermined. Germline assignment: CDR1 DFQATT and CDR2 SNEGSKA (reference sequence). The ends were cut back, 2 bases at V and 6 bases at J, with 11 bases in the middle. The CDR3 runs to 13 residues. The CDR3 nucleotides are TGCAGTGCTAGACCCTCCCTGGGTCAGCCCCAGCATTTT. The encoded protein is CSARPSLGQPQHF.

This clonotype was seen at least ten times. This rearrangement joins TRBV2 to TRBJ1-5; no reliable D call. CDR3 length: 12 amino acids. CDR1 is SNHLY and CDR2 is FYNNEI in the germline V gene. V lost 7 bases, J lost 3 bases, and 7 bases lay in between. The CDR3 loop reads CASKGFNQPQHF. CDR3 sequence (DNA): TGTGCCAGCAAAGGGTTCAATCAGCCCCAGCATTTT.

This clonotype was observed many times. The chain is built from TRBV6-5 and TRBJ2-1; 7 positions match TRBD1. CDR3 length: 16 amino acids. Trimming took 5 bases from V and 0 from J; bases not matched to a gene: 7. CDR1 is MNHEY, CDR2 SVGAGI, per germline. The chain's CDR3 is CASSLTGRGSYNEQFF. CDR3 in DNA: TGTGCCAGCAGTCTGACAGGGAGAGGCTCCTACAATGAGCAGTTCTTC.